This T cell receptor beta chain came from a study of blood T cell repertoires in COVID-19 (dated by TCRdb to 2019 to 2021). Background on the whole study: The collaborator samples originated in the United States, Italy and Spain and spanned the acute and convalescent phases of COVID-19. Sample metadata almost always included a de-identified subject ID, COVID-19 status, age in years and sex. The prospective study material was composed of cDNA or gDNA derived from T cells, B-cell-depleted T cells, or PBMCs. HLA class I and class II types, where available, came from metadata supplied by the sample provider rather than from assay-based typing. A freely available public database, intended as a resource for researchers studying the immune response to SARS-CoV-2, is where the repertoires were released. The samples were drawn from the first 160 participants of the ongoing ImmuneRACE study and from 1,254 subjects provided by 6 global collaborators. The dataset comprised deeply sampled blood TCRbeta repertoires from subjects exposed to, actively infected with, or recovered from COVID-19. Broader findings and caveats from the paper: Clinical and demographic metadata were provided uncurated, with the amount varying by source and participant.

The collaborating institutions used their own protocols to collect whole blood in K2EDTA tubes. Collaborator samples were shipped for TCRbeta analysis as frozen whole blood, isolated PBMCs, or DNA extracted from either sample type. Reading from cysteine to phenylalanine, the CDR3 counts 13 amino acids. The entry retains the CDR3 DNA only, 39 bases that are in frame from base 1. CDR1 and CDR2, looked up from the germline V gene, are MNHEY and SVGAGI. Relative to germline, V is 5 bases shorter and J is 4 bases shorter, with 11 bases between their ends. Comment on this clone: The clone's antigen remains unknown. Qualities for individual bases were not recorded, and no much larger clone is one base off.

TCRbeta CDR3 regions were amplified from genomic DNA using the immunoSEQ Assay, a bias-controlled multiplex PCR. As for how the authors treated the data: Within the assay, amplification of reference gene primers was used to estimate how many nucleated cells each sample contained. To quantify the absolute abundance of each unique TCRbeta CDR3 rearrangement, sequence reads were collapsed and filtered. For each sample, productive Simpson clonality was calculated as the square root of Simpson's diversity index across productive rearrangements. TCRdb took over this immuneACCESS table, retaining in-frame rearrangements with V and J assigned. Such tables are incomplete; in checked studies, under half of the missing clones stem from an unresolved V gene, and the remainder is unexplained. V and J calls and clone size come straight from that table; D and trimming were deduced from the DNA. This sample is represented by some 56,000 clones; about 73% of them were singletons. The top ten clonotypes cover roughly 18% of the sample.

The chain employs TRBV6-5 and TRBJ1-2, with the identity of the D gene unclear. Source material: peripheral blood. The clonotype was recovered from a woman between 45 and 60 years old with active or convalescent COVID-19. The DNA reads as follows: TGTGCCAGCAGTCCCCAGGACTCCTATGGCTACACCTTC. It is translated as CASSPQDSYGYTF.